This is a list of T cell receptor beta chains from one sample in a study of beta chain features in type 1 diabetes. The data were produced by immunoSEQ multiplex PCR, yet TCRdb's version contains in-frame clones alone and is incomplete. The profile shows around 300,000 clones, roughly 15% of them singletons. Material for sequencing was central memory CD4+ T cells from blood. All receptors come from a man aged 25 to 45 in good health. The CDR3 runs from the conserved cysteine through the conserved F or W. The D gene is left open where the match is weak. For some rows the clone size is stated as once, few or many, or as a class when expanded; others skip it.

d_call	j_call	clone_size	v_call	cdr3_aa	cdr3_nt
NA	TRBJ2-1	few	TRBV30	CAWRGSMGYNEQFF	TGTGCCTGGAGAGGGTCCATGGGTTACAATGAGCAGTTCTTC
NA	TRBJ1-5	NA	TRBV6-1	CASTAVNQPQHF	TGTGCCAGCACAGCCGTAAATCAGCCCCAGCATTTT
NA	TRBJ1-1	many	TRBV15	CATSRASLNEAFF	TGTGCCACCAGCAGAGCTAGTCTGAATGAAGCTTTCTTT
NA	TRBJ2-3	few	TRBV30	CAWSEGLSGDTQYF	TGTGCCTGGAGTGAAGGGCTCTCTGGGGATACGCAGTATTTT
TRBD2	TRBJ2-6	NA	TRBV11-2	CASSLAPSGGAGANVLTF	TGTGCCAGCAGCTTAGCGCCTAGCGGAGGCGCTGGGGCCAACGTCCTGACTTTC
NA	TRBJ2-7	few	TRBV11-2	CASSQRTALGQYF	TGTGCCAGCAGCCAGCGGACAGCCTTAGGACAGTACTTC
NA	TRBJ2-5	few	TRBV7-9	CASSPGSTQYF	TGTGCCAGCAGCCCCGGATCCACCCAGTACTTC
NA	TRBJ1-2	many	TRBV4-2	CASSPPSGVDGYTF	TGTGCCAGCAGCCCCCCTTCCGGTGTCGATGGCTACACCTTC
NA	TRBJ2-2	NA	TRBV30	CAWSGGAHTGELFF	TGTGCCTGGAGTGGAGGGGCGCACACCGGGGAGCTGTTTTTT
TRBD1	TRBJ1-1	few	TRBV2	CASRRDRGTEAFF	TGTGCCAGCAGAAGGGACAGAGGTACTGAAGCTTTCTTT
NA	TRBJ2-7	many	TRBV5-1	CASSFDPRSAYEQYF	TGCGCCAGCAGCTTCGACCCTAGGTCAGCCTACGAGCAGTACTTC
NA	TRBJ1-4	NA	TRBV5-6	CASSKGRLTNEKLFF	TGTGCCAGCAGCAAAGGACGCCTAACTAATGAAAAACTGTTTTTT
NA	TRBJ1-1	NA	TRBV28	CASSLILGTNTEAFF	TGTGCCAGCAGTTTAATCTTGGGGACGAACACTGAAGCTTTCTTT
NA	TRBJ2-7	NA	TRBV6-1	CATTDKSYEQYF	TGTGCCACTACGGACAAATCCTACGAGCAGTACTTC
NA	TRBJ1-1	few	TRBV19	CASAPSGGMNTEAFF	TGTGCCAGTGCACCTTCCGGGGGAATGAACACTGAAGCTTTCTTT
NA	TRBJ1-2	many	TRBV28	CASSLGKEYGYTF	TGTGCCAGCAGTTTGGGAAAGGAGTATGGCTACACCTTC
NA	TRBJ2-5	NA	TRBV7-9	CASSLAPTGQQTQYF	TGTGCCAGCAGCTTAGCCCCTACCGGTCAGCAGACCCAGTACTTC
NA	TRBJ1-5	few	TRBV10-3	CAISEAQGHNQPQHF	TGTGCCATCAGTGAGGCCCAGGGGCACAATCAGCCCCAGCATTTT
NA	TRBJ1-5	few	TRBV19	CASSIAGRVMSNQPQHF	TGTGCCAGTAGTATAGCGGGCAGGGTCATGAGCAATCAGCCCCAGCATTTT
NA	TRBJ1-2	NA	TRBV20-1	CSAPYGGYTF	TGCAGTGCTCCGTACGGTGGCTACACCTTC
TRBD1	TRBJ2-5	few	TRBV7-2	CASSQKGQAGKETQYF	TGTGCCAGCAGCCAAAAGGGACAGGCGGGAAAAGAGACCCAGTACTTC
TRBD1	TRBJ2-1	few	TRBV5-5	CASSLVDRGSNEQFF	TGTGCCAGCAGCTTGGTGGACAGGGGTTCCAATGAGCAGTTCTTC
NA	TRBJ2-3	few	TRBV5-6	CASSLESSDTQYF	TGTGCCAGCAGCTTGGAAAGTTCAGATACGCAGTATTTT
NA	TRBJ1-2	once	TRBV6-5	CASSYRGGYGYTF	TGTGCCAGCAGTTACAGGGGAGGCTATGGCTACACCTTC
NA	TRBJ1-5	NA	TRBV4-1	CASSRPDKAGNQPQHF	TGCGCCAGCAGCCGGCCAGACAAGGCTGGCAATCAGCCCCAGCATTTT
TRBD2	TRBJ2-5	NA	TRBV5-1	CASSSGSAGGQETQYF	TGCGCCAGCAGCTCCGGGTCGGCGGGGGGCCAAGAGACCCAGTACTTC
NA	TRBJ1-2	many	TRBV13	CASTLTGGNYGYTF	TGTGCCAGCACCTTAACGGGGGGAAACTATGGCTACACCTTC
TRBD1	TRBJ1-6	few	TRBV6-5	CASIRGDSYNSPLHF	TGTGCCAGCATCCGGGGGGACAGCTATAATTCACCCCTCCACTTT
NA	TRBJ2-3	few	TRBV5-4	CASSLEGRGGDTQYF	TGTGCCAGCAGCCTTGAGGGACGAGGGGGAGATACGCAGTATTTT
TRBD1	TRBJ1-1	few	TRBV2	CASSPRQGRSEAFF	TGTGCCAGCAGCCCAAGACAGGGAAGATCTGAAGCTTTCTTT
NA	TRBJ1-1	NA	TRBV6-1	CASRAQSMNTEAFF	TGTGCCAGCAGGGCTCAGTCCATGAACACTGAAGCTTTCTTT
NA	TRBJ2-3	few	TRBV25-1	CASSERGGIMDTQYF	TGTGCCAGCAGTGAAAGGGGGGGGATTATGGATACGCAGTATTTT
NA	TRBJ1-2	few	TRBV18	CASSLGQSGVYTF	TGTGCCAGCTCACTTGGACAGAGTGGGGTCTACACCTTC
TRBD1	TRBJ1-6	few	TRBV7-2	CASSLRQGTGSPLHF	TGTGCCAGCAGCCTGAGACAGGGTACAGGTTCACCCCTCCACTTT
TRBD2	TRBJ2-2	few	TRBV11-2	CASSSGTSFNTGELFF	TGTGCCAGCAGCTCCGGGACTAGCTTTAACACCGGGGAGCTGTTTTTT
NA	TRBJ2-7	NA	TRBV7-6	CASSLGQGPGEQYF	TGTGCCAGCAGCTTAGGCCAGGGACCTGGCGAGCAGTACTTC
NA	TRBJ1-2	NA	TRBV5-4	CASSLELGRNYGYTF	TGTGCCAGCAGCTTGGAACTGGGGCGTAACTATGGCTACACCTTC
NA	TRBJ1-2	NA	TRBV19	CASTTGQYGYTF	TGTGCCAGTACAACAGGGCAGTATGGCTACACCTTC
NA	TRBJ1-1	NA	TRBV7-2	CASSIRASNTEAFF	TGTGCCAGCAGCATCAGGGCCTCGAACACTGAAGCTTTCTTT
TRBD1	TRBJ2-1	few	TRBV2	CASNKGQDEQFF	TGTGCCAGCAATAAGGGACAGGATGAGCAGTTCTTC
TRBD1	TRBJ1-1	NA	TRBV23-1	CASSNRDRDTEAFF	TGCGCCAGTAGTAACCGGGACAGGGACACTGAAGCTTTCTTT
NA	TRBJ2-5	NA	TRBV29-1	CSVGGTQETQYF	TGCAGCGTTGGGGGAACCCAAGAGACCCAGTACTTC
NA	TRBJ1-5	NA	TRBV7-9	CASSPSGASNQPQHF	TGTGCCAGCAGCCCGAGCGGGGCTAGCAATCAGCCCCAGCATTTT
NA	TRBJ2-3	few	TRBV5-1	CASSTQGMGGDTQYF	TGCGCCAGCAGCACCCAGGGGATGGGGGGAGATACGCAGTATTTT
NA	TRBJ2-7	NA	TRBV25-1	CASTQGPPYEQYF	TGTGCCAGCACCCAGGGTCCCCCCTACGAGCAGTACTTC
NA	TRBJ2-3	NA	TRBV5-4	CASSFPGTDTQYF	TGTGCCAGCAGCTTTCCCGGCACAGATACGCAGTATTTT
TRBD1	TRBJ2-3	few	TRBV7-3	CASSQGQGATDTQYF	TGTGCCAGCAGCCAGGGACAGGGGGCAACAGATACGCAGTATTTT
NA	TRBJ1-2	NA	TRBV5-1	CASRNEVTGNYGYTF	TGCGCCAGCAGAAATGAGGTGACGGGCAACTATGGCTACACCTTC
NA	TRBJ1-1	few	TRBV5-6	CASSSGSEAFF	TGTGCCAGCAGCTCCGGCAGTGAAGCTTTCTTT
TRBD1	TRBJ1-5	NA	TRBV7-9	CASSLEQGLGNQPQHF	TGTGCCAGCAGCTTGGAACAGGGGTTGGGCAATCAGCCCCAGCATTTT
NA	TRBJ1-2	NA	TRBV7-6	CASSPLPGPNYGYTF	TGTGCCAGCAGCCCCCTTCCGGGCCCCAACTATGGCTACACCTTC
TRBD1	TRBJ1-2	NA	TRBV5-4	CASSETGGYGYTF	TGTGCCAGCAGCGAAACAGGGGGCTATGGCTACACCTTC
NA	TRBJ1-3	NA	TRBV2	CASSGASGNTIYF	TGTGCCAGCAGTGGGGCTTCTGGAAACACCATATATTTT
NA	TRBJ2-1	NA	TRBV7-8	CASSSGPFNEQFF	TGTGCCAGCAGCTCGGGGCCTTTCAATGAGCAGTTCTTC
NA	TRBJ2-7	NA	TRBV7-2	CASSRDLTYEQYF	TGTGCCAGCAGCCGGGACTTAACCTACGAGCAGTACTTC
NA	TRBJ2-5	NA	TRBV11-3	CASNREEETQYF	TGTGCCAGCAACCGGGAAGAAGAGACCCAGTACTTC
TRBD1	TRBJ2-7	NA	TRBV7-8	CASSHSDDRAYEQYF	TGTGCCAGCAGCCACAGCGACGACAGGGCCTACGAGCAGTACTTC
NA	TRBJ2-3	NA	TRBV5-4	CASSLVWGSDTQYF	TGTGCCAGCAGCTTGGTGTGGGGTTCGGATACGCAGTATTTT
NA	TRBJ2-5	NA	TRBV25-1	CASSGAWDRLKETQYF	TGTGCCAGCAGTGGAGCCTGGGACCGGTTAAAAGAGACCCAGTACTTC
TRBD2	TRBJ2-7	NA	TRBV10-3	CAISEPGLAGAGYEQYF	TGTGCCATCAGTGAACCGGGACTAGCGGGGGCGGGGTACGAGCAGTACTTC